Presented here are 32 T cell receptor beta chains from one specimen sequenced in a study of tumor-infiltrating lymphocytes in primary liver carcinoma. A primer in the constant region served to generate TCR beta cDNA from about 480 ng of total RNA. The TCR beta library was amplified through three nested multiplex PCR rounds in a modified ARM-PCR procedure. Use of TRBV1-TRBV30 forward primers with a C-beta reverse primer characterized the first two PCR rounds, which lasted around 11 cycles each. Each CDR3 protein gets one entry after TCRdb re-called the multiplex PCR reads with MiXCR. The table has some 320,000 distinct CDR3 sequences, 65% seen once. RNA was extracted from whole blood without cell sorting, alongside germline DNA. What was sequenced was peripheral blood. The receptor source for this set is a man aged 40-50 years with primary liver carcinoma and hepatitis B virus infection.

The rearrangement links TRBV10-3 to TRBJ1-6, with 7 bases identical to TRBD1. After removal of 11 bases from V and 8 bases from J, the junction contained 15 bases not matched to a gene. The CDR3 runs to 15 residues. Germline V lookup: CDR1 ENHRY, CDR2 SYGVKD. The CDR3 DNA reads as TGTGCCTCCAGCAGAGTACAGGGGAGCGATTCACCCCTCCACTTT. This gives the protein CASSRVQGSDSPLHF.

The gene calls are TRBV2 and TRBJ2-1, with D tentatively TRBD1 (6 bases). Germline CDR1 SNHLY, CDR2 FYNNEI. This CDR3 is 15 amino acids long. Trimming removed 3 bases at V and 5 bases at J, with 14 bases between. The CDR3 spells CASSEGTLVDNEQFF. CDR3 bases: TGTGCCAGCAGTGAGGGGACATTAGTAGACAATGAGCAGTTCTTC.

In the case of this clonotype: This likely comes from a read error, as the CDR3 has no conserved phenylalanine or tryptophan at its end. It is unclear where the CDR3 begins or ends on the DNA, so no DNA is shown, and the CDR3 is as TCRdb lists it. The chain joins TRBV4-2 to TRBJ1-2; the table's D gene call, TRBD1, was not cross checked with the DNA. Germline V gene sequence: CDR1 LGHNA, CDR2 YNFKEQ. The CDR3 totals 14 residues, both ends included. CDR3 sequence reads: CASSQDRTGWGYTS.

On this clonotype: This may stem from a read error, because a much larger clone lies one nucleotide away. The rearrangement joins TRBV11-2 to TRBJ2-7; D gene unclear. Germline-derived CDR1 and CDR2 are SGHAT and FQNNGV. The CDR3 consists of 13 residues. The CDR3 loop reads CVSSRWNSYEQYF. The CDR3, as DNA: TGTGTCAGCAGCCGTTGGAATTCCTACGAGCAGTACTTC. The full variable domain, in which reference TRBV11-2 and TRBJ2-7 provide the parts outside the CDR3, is EAGVAQSPRYKIIEKRQSVAFWCNPISGHATLYWYQQILGQGPKLLIQFQNNGVVDDSQLPKDRFSAERLKGVDSTLKIQPAKLEDSAVYLCVSSRWNSYEQYFGPGTRLTVT.

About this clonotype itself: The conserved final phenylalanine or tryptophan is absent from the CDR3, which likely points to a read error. The CDR3 sequence: CASGETGNRNGLFL. CDR3 coding DNA: TGTGCTAGCGGGGAGACAGGGAACCGAAACGGACTGTTTTTG. This rearrangement joins TRBV12-3 or TRBV12-4 to TRBJ1-4; 7 bases map to TRBD1. The CDR3 runs 14 residues.

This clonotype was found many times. This CDR3 is CASSRTSGPYNEQFF. The CDR3 DNA reads TGCGCCAGCAGCCGAACTAGCGGTCCCTACAATGAGCAGTTCTTC. The chain joins TRBV4-3 to TRBJ2-1, with 8 bases aligning to TRBD2. The J segment lost 2 bases and the V segment lost 4 bases, leaving 4 bases of the junction unmatched. This CDR3 has 15 amino acids. Germline CDR1 LGHNA, CDR2 YSLEER.

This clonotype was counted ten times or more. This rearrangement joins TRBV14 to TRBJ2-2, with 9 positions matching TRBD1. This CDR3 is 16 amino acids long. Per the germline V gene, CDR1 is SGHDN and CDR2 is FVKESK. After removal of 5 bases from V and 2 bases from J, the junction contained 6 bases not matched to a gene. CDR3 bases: TGTGCCAGCAGCTACATGGGACAGGGAAACACCGGGGAGCTGTTTTTT. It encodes CASSYMGQGNTGELFF.

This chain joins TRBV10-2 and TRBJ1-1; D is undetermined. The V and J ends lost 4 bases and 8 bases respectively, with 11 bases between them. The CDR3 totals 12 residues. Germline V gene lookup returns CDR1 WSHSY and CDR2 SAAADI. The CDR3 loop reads CASSGSTVEAFF. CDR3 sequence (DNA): TGCGCCAGCAGTGGGTCGACTGTCGAAGCTTTCTTT.

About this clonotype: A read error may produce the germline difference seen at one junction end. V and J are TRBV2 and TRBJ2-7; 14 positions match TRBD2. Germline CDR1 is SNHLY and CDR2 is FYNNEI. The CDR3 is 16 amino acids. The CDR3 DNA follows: TGTGCCAGCAGGACAGCGCAGAAGGGACTAGCGGGAGTTTCGGACTTC. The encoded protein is CASRTAQKGLAGVSDF.

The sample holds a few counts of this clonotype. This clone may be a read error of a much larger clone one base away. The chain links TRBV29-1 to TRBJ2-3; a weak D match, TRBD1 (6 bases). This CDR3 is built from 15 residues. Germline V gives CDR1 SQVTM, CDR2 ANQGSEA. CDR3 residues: CGVGGGAGPTDTQYF. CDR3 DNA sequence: TGCGGCGTTGGTGGGGGCGCAGGGCCCACAGATACGCAGTATTTT.

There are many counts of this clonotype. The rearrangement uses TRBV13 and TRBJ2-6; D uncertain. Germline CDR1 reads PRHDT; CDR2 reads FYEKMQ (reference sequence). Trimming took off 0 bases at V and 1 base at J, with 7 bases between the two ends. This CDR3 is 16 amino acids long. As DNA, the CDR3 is TGTGCCAGCAGCTTAGGATCTCTATCTGGGGCCAACGTCCTGACTTTC. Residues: CASSLGSLSGANVLTF.

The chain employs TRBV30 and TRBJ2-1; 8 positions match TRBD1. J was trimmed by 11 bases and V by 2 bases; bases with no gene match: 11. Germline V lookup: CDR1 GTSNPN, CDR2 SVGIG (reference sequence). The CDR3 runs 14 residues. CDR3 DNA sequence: TGTGCCTGGAGTTCCGGGGCAGGGGGCCTTAAGCAGTTCTTC. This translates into CAWSSGAGGLKQFF.

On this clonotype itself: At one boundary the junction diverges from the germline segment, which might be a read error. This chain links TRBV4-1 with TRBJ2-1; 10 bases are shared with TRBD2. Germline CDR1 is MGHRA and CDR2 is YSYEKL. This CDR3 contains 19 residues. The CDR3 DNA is TGCACCAGCAGCCACGCTTCAGGCAAGCGGGAGGGCCGGTACAATGAGCAGTTCTTC. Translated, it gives CTSSHASGKREGRYNEQFF.

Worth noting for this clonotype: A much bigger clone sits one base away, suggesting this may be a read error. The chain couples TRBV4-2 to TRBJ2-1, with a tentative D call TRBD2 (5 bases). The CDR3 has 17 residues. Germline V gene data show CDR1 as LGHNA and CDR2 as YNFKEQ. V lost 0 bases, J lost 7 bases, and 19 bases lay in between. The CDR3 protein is CASSQDAAGTHSNEQFF. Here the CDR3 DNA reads TGTGCCAGCAGCCAAGACGCCGCGGGCACGCATAGTAATGAGCAGTTCTTC.

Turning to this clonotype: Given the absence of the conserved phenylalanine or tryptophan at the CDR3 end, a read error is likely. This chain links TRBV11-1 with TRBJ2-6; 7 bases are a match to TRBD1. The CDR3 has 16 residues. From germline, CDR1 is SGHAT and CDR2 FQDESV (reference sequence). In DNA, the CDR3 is TGTGCCAGCACCTTAGATACAGGGGCTGGGGCCAACGTCCTGACTCTC. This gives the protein CASTLDTGAGANVLTL.

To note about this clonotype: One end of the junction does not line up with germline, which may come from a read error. DNA of the CDR3: TGTGCCACGAGTTTGGGGCGGACCACCGGGGAGATGTTTTTT. Its translation is CATSLGRTTGEMFF. The V gene is TRBV11-1, the J gene TRBJ2-2, with D perhaps being TRBD1 or TRBD2 (5 bases each). The CDR3 is made up of 14 amino acids. Germline V CDR1 and CDR2: SGHAT, FQDESV (reference sequence).

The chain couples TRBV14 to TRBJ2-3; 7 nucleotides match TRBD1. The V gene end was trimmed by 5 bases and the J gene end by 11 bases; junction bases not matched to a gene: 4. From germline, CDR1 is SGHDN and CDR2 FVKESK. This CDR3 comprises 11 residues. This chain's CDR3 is CASSAGQEQYF. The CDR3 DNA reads TGTGCCAGCAGCGCAGGACAGGAGCAGTATTTT.

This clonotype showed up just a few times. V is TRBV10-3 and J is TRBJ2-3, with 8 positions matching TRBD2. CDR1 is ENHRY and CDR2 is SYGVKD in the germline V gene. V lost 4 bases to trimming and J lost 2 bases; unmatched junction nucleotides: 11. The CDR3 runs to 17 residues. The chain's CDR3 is CAISGLASGRSTDTQYF. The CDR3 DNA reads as TGTGCCATCAGTGGGTTGGCTAGCGGGCGCTCCACAGATACGCAGTATTTT.

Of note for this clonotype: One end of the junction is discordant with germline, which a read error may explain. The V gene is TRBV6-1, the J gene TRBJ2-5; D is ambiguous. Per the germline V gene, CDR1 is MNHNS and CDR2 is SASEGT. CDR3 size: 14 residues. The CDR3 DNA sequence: TGTGCCAGCAGTGAAGCCAGCAGACAAGAGGCCCAGTACTTC. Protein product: CASSEASRQEAQYF.

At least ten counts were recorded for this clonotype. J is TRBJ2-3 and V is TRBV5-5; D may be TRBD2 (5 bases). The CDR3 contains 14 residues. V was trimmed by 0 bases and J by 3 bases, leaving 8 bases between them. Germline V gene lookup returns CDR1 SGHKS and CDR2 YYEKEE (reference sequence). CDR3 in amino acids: CASSLETGTDTQYF. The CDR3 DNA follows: TGTGCCAGCAGCTTGGAGACGGGAACAGATACGCAGTATTTT.

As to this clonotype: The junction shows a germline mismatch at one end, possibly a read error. CDR3 nucleotide sequence: TGTGCCGGCAGCTTCCCCGACAAGGGGACCCAGTACTTC. Its protein is CAGSFPDKGTQYF. The chain has TRBV5-4 and TRBJ2-5, with no clear D. This CDR3 comprises 13 residues. CDR1 and CDR2 (germline): SGHNT, YYREEE (reference sequence).

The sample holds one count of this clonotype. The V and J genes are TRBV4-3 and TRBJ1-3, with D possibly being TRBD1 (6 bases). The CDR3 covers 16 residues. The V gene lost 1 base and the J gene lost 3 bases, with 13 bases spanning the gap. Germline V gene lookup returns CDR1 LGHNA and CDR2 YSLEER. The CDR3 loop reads CASSQVATGGGNTIYF. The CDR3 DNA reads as TGCGCCAGCAGCCAAGTTGCGACAGGAGGTGGAAACACCATATATTTT.

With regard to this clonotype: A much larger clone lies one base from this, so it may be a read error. The CDR3 nucleotides are TGCGCCAGCAGCCGACCCCGTTCCGCCGGGGAGCCGTTTTTT. This gives the protein CASSRPRSAGEPFF. The chain uses TRBV4-1 and TRBJ2-2; TRBD2 is a possible D gene (5 bases). The CDR3 length is 14 residues. Germline CDR1 MGHRA, CDR2 YSYEKL.

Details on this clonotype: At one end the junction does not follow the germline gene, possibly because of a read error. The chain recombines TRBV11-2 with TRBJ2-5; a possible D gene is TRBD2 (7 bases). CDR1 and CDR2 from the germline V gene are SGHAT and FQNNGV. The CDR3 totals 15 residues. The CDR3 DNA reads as TGTGTCAGCAGCAGGACGGGGGGCAGGCAAGGGACCCAGTACTTC. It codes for CVSSRTGGRQGTQYF.

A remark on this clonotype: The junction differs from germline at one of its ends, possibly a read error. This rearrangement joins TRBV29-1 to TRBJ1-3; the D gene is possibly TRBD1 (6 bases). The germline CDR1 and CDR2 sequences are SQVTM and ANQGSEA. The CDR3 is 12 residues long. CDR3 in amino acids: CSVEGGVNTIYF. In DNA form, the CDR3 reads TGTAGCGTTGAAGGGGGTGTAAACACCATATATTTT.

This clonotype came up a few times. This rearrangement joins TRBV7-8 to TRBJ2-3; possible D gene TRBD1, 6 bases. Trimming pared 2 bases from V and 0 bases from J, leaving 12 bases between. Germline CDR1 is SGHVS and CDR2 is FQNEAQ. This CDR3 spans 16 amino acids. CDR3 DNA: TGTGCCAGCAGCTTATTCCGCGACAGGAGCACAGATACGCAGTATTTT. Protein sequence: CASSLFRDRSTDTQYF.

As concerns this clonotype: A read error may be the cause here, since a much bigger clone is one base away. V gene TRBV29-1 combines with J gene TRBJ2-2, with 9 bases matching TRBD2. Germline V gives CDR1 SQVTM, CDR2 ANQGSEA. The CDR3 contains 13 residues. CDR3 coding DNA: TGCGGCGGTAGCGGGAGTTGGACCGGGGAGCTGTTTTTT. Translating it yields CGGSGSWTGELFF.

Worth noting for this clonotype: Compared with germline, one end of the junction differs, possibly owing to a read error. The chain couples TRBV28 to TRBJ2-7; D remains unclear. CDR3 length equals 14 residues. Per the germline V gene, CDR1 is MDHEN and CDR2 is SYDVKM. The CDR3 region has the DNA TGTACCAGCAGCAAATTGGACCCTCCCTACGAGCAGTACTTC. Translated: CTSSKLDPPYEQYF.

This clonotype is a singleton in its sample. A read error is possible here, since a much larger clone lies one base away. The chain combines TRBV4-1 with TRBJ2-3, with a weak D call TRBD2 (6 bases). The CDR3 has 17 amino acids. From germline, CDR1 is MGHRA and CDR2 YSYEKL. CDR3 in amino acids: CASSQNWGESSRDTQYF. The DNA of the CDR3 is TGCGCCAGCAGCCAAAACTGGGGGGAATCTAGCAGAGATACGCAGTATTTT.

The CDR3 spells CASGPVAGQETQYF. CDR3 coding DNA: TGCGCCAGCGGTCCTGTAGCGGGCCAAGAGACCCAGTACTTC. J is TRBJ2-5 and V is TRBV4-1; TRBD2 agrees at 7 bases. CDR3 size: 14 residues. Per the germline V gene, CDR1 is MGHRA and CDR2 is YSYEKL. Trimming took 8 bases from V and 1 from J; bases not matched to a gene: 7.

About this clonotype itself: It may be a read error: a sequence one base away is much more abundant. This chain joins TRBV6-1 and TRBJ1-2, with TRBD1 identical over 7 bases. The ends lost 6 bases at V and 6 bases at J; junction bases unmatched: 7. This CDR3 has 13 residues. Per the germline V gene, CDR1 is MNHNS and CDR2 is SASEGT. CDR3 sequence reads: CASRRHGTDGYTF. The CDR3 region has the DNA TGTGCCAGCAGACGACACGGGACAGATGGCTACACCTTC.

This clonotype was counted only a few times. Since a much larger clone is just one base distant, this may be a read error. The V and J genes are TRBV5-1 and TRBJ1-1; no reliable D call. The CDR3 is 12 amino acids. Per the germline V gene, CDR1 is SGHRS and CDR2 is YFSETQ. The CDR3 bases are TGCGCCGGCAGGCAGACGAACACTGAAGCTTTCTTT. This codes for CAGRQTNTEAFF.